This T cell receptor (beta chain) was retrieved from a study of identical twins. One entry per CDR3 protein results from TCRdb running MiXCR on the 5' RACE reads. The sample holds 690,000 or so distinct CDR3 sequences; over 8.5% are singletons and the top ten take approximately 0.89%. Study-wide results and caveats: A cross-sectional statistical analysis, not follow-up of the same donors, supported the conclusions. Abundant cord blood beta clonotypes carried fewer insertions; memory repertoires showed none. For out-of-frame alpha sequences shared by twins, low generation probability was in excess.

In regard to this clonotype: The antigen is not known.

The sample was also linked to a second study, of yellow fever vaccine responses in identical twins. That investigation notes: Reported findings indicate that twins' vaccine T cell responses seemed partially convergent, partially personalized.

The source material was PBMCs. The clonotype was recovered from a woman aged 18 to 35 in good health.

CDR3 protein: CASSLDNSVSGELFF. In nucleotides, the CDR3 is TGTGCCAGCAGCTTAGATAATTCCGTCTCCGGGGAGCTGTTTTTT. The gene calls are TRBV11-3 and TRBJ2-2; no definite D call. Germline values: CDR1 SGHNT, CDR2 YENEEA. This CDR3 region has 15 residues. V was cut by 0 bases and J by 6 bases, with 11 bases left in between.